A single sample is the source of the 21 T cell receptor beta chains below, sequenced in a study of identical twins. TCRdb re-called the 5' RACE reads with MiXCR, one entry per CDR3 protein. Here the sample spans 1.5 million to 2 million distinct CDR3 sequences, roughly a third being singletons. Sequenced: cord blood. These receptors were collected from a newborn girl in good health.

This chain joins TRBV27 and TRBJ1-5, with D perhaps matching TRBD1 (5 bases). The germline V gene encodes CDR1 MNHEY and CDR2 SMNVEV (reference sequence). V lost 6 bases to trimming and J lost 3 bases, with 12 bases between them. This CDR3 contains 14 residues. The chain's CDR3 is CASRTSGSNQPQHF. The CDR3 coding sequence is TGTGCCAGCAGGACTTCAGGGTCCAATCAGCCCCAGCATTTT.

The chain uses TRBV20-1 and TRBJ1-5; a weak D match, TRBD1 (6 bases). V was cut by 2 bases and J by 9 bases, with 11 bases left in between. CDR1 is DFQATT and CDR2 is SNEGSKA in the germline V gene (reference sequence). The CDR3 contains 12 residues. The CDR3 DNA reads as TGCAGTGCTAGACGGGGGGCACGGCCCCAGCATTTT. Its protein product is CSARRGARPQHF.

This clonotype was detected ten times or more. The chain couples TRBV7-9 to TRBJ2-7; unclear D gene. Germline V gene lookup returns CDR1 SEHNR and CDR2 FQNEAQ (reference sequence). Trimming took off 3 bases at V and 3 bases at J, with 12 bases between the two ends. This CDR3 has 14 residues. The CDR3 DNA is TGTGCCAGCAGCTTGGTAGGCCCGAACTACGAGCAGTACTTC. Its protein is CASSLVGPNYEQYF.

V and J are TRBV20-1 and TRBJ2-6, with unresolved D. V was trimmed by 6 bases and J by 0 bases, leaving 12 bases between them. The germline gives CDR1 DFQATT, CDR2 SNEGSKA (reference sequence). The length of the CDR3 is 15 residues. CDR3 protein: CSAPKTGSGANVLTF. The CDR3 DNA is TGCAGTGCCCCTAAAACGGGCTCTGGGGCCAACGTCCTGACTTTC.

This chain uses TRBV14 with TRBJ1-1; TRBD1 matches 8 bases. Trimming at V came to 3 bases and at J to 5 bases, leaving 5 bases not matched to a gene. Per germline, CDR1 SGHDN and CDR2 FVKESK. The CDR3 is made up of 14 amino acids. As DNA, the CDR3 is TGTGCCAGCAGCCAGGACAGGGAGACAACTGAAGCTTTCTTT. Its translation is CASSQDRETTEAFF.

CDR3 loop: CASSLIRGPWGYTF. CDR3 coding DNA: TGTGCCAGCAGTTTAATCCGTGGACCGTGGGGCTACACCTTC. The J gene is TRBJ1-2, the V gene TRBV27; D is undetermined. Trimming pared 2 bases from V and 8 bases from J, leaving 15 bases between. The CDR3 has 14 amino acids. Germline V lookup: CDR1 MNHEY, CDR2 SMNVEV (reference sequence).

The DNA of the CDR3 is TGTGCCACCAGTGATGCTACTAGCGGGGTCTACAATGAGCAGTTCTTC. It translates to CATSDATSGVYNEQFF. J is TRBJ2-1 and V is TRBV24-1, with 10 bases lining up with TRBD2. The junction had 4 bases not matched to a gene; V was cut back by 3 bases and J by 3 bases. Germline values: CDR1 KGHDR, CDR2 SFDVKD. This CDR3 region has 16 residues.

This clonotype was observed once. A read error may account for a junction end that differs from germline. V is TRBV12-3 or TRBV12-4 and J is TRBJ2-3; perhaps TRBD1 as D (6 bases). This CDR3 region has 15 residues. CDR3 residues: CASSSPGDRTDTQYF. The CDR3 DNA reads TGTGCCAGCAGTTCTCCAGGGGACCGCACAGATACGCAATATTTT.

A word on this clonotype: Possible read error: a much larger clone is one base away. This rearrangement joins TRBV27 to TRBJ2-1, with TRBD2 matching over 13 bases. The CDR3 runs to 19 residues. CDR1 MNHEY and CDR2 SMNVEV come from the germline V gene (reference sequence). CDR3 sequence: CASSLSRLAGGSSYSEQFF. CDR3 coding DNA: TGTGCCAGCAGTTTATCCCGACTAGCGGGAGGCAGCTCCTACAGTGAGCAGTTCTTC.

This rearrangement joins TRBV4-2 to TRBJ2-4, with 8 positions matching TRBD1. The V and J ends lost 1 base and 3 bases, in that order; junction bases with no gene match: 2. This CDR3 has 15 amino acids. CDR1 is LGHNA and CDR2 is YNFKEQ in the germline V gene. CDR3 sequence (DNA): TGTGCCAGCAGCCAAGGAGGACAGGGCAAAAACATTCAGTACTTC. It encodes CASSQGGQGKNIQYF.

The V gene is TRBV28, the J gene TRBJ2-7; TRBD2 matches 8 bases. This CDR3 region has 16 residues. Germline CDR1 is MDHEN and CDR2 is SYDVKM. The junction had 8 bases not matched to a gene; V was cut back by 3 bases and J by 1 base. Here the CDR3 reads CASSFIRGGFSYEQYF. The CDR3 DNA is TGTGCCAGCAGTTTTATTCGGGGGGGCTTTTCCTACGAGCAGTACTTC.

This clonotype occurred once. V and J are TRBV4-2 and TRBJ2-2; D is possibly TRBD2 (5 bases). This CDR3 has 13 amino acids. The germline gives CDR1 LGHNA, CDR2 YNFKEQ. V lost 5 bases, J lost 7 bases, and 11 bases lay in between. Here the CDR3 reads CASSWEIGGELFF. The CDR3 nucleotides are TGTGCCAGCAGCTGGGAGATCGGCGGGGAGCTGTTTTTT.

This clonotype has just a few counts. The rearrangement links TRBV20-1 to TRBJ1-2; D is uncertain. Trimming shortened V by 0 bases and J by 3 bases, and 8 bases separated the two germline ends. The CDR3 covers 13 residues. Germline V gene lookup returns CDR1 DFQATT and CDR2 SNEGSKA (reference sequence). CDR3 in amino acids: CSARDEAHYGYTF. Here the CDR3 DNA reads TGCAGTGCTAGAGATGAGGCCCACTATGGCTACACCTTC.

The chain uses TRBV18 and TRBJ2-3, with D tentatively TRBD2 (6 bases). V gave up 3 bases and J gave up 0 bases, with 10 bases separating them. The CDR3 extends over 15 amino acids. Germline loops: CDR1 KGHSH, CDR2 LQKENI. The CDR3 DNA sequence: TGTGCCAGCTCACCTAGCGGATTTAGCACAGATACGCAGTATTTT. Its protein is CASSPSGFSTDTQYF.

The CDR3 protein is CASSPTDSSYEQYF. CDR3 coding DNA: TGTGCCAGCAGCCCGACAGACAGCTCCTACGAGCAGTACTTC. J is TRBJ2-7 and V is TRBV2; perhaps TRBD1 as D (5 bases). With 6 bases removed from V and 0 bases from J, the gap between germline ends came to 12 bases. The CDR3 has 14 residues. Germline V lookup: CDR1 SNHLY, CDR2 FYNNEI.

The rearrangement uses TRBV3-1 and TRBJ2-7, with 7 bases matching TRBD2. The J segment lost 2 bases and the V segment lost 0 bases, leaving 7 bases of the junction unmatched. Germline V gene data show CDR1 as LGHDT and CDR2 as YNNKEL (reference sequence). The CDR3 loop spans 16 amino acids. The CDR3: CASSQDRGAGAYEQYF. Written as DNA, the CDR3 is TGTGCCAGCAGCCAAGATCGCGGGGCGGGGGCCTACGAGCAGTACTTC.

In its sample, this clonotype was seen a few times. The chain recombines TRBV20-1 with TRBJ2-5, with TRBD1 matching 10 bases. Matching the DNA end better, TRBJ2-7 makes the J call doubtful. This CDR3 comprises 14 residues. The V gene's germline CDR1 is DFQATT and CDR2 SNEGSKA (reference sequence). This CDR3 reads CSAREKWTGGEQYF. The CDR3 DNA is TGCAGTGCTAGGGAGAAATGGACAGGGGGCGAGCAGTACTTC.

This clonotype has more than one count but fewer than ten. The V and J genes are TRBV12-3 or TRBV12-4 and TRBJ2-7; no firm D call. Trimming took off 3 bases at V and 2 bases at J, with 11 bases between the two ends. The CDR3 totals 14 residues. In DNA, the CDR3 is TGTGCCAGCAGTTTTGCGGTTCCGACCTACGAGCAGTACTTC. Protein sequence: CASSFAVPTYEQYF.

This sequence joins TRBV6-1 and TRBJ1-4; weak D call: TRBD1 (6 bases). Germline CDR1 is MNHNS and CDR2 is SASEGT. The CDR3 is 14 amino acids. V was shortened by 10 bases and J by 0 bases, with 12 bases between the two germline ends. CDR3 bases: TGTGCCATCAGGACAGCTTCAACTAATGAAAAACTGTTTTTT. This encodes CAIRTASTNEKLFF.

This clonotype was detected many times. V usage is TRBV5-1 and J usage is TRBJ2-7; 11 bases match TRBD2. Germline CDR1 is SGHRS and CDR2 is YFSETQ. With V trimmed by 4 bases and J by 0 bases, 3 bases remained unmatched. The CDR3 loop spans 15 amino acids. The CDR3 reads CASSITSGSSYEQYF. The CDR3 DNA follows: TGCGCCAGCAGCATAACTAGCGGGAGCTCCTACGAGCAGTACTTC.

This clonotype has a count of ten or more. The chain recombines TRBV25-1 with TRBJ2-1, with no clear D. V was clipped by 7 bases and J by 10 bases, with 11 bases between them. The CDR3 sequence is 11 residues long. Germline V gene lookup returns CDR1 MGHDK and CDR2 SYGVNS. The CDR3 loop reads CASKKGSEQFF. The DNA of the CDR3 is TGTGCCAGCAAGAAGGGTAGCGAGCAGTTCTTC.